This TCR beta chain was identified in a study of shared clonotypes between healthy human individuals. Sequenced by immunoSEQ multiplex PCR; TCRdb stores in-frame clones only, minus some. The data show around 1,000,000 clones, roughly 80% seen once. V lost 6 bases to trimming and J lost 1 base, with 10 bases between them. There are 15 residues in the CDR3. Looked up from germline, CDR1 is MDHEN and CDR2 is SYDVKM. This TCR derives from a man younger than 35 in good health. Some clones in this sample may be carry-over from other donors' samples. Sequencing was performed on memory CD4+ T cells from PBMCs. Subset of the sample: CD45RA-negative fraction. The rearrangement joins TRBV28 to TRBJ2-6; a weak D match, TRBD2 (5 bases). This CDR3 is CASREAGSGANVLTF. CDR3 in DNA: TGTGCCAGCAGGGAGGCCGGGTCTGGGGCCAACGTCCTGACTTTC.